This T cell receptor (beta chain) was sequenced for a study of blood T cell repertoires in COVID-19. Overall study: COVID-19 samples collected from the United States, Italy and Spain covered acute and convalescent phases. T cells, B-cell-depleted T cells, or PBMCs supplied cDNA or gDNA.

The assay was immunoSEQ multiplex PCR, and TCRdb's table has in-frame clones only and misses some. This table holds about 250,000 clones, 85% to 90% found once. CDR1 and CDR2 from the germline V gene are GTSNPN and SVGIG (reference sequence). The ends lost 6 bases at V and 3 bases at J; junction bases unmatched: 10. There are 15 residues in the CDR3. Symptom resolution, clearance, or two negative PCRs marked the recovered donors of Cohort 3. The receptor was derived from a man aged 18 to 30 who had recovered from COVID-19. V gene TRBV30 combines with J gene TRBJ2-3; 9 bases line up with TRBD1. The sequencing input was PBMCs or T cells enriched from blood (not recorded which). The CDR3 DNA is TGTGCCTGCAATACCCGACAGGGGGGGACAGATACGCAGTATTTT. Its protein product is CACNTRQGGTDTQYF.